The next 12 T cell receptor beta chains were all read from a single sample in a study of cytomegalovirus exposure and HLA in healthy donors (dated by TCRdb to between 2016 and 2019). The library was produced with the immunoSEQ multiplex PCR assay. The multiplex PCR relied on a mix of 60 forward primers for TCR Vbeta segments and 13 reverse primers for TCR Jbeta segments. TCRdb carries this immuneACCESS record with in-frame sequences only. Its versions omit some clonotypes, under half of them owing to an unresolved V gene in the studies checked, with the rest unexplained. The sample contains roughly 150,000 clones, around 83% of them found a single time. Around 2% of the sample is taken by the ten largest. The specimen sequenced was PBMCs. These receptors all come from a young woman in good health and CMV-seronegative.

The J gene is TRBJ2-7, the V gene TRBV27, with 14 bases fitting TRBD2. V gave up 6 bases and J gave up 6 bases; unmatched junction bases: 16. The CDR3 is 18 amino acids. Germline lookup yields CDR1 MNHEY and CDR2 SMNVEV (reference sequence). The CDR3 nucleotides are TGTGCCAGCAGAGTTTTTGGGACTAGCGGGAGAACTCCTCTCGAGCAGTACTTC. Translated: CASRVFGTSGRTPLEQYF.

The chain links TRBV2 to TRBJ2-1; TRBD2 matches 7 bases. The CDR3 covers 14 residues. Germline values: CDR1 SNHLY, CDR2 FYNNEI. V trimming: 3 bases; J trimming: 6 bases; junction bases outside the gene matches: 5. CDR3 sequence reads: CASSDSRLANEQFF. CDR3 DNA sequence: TGTGCCAGCAGTGATAGTAGACTAGCCAATGAGCAGTTCTTC.

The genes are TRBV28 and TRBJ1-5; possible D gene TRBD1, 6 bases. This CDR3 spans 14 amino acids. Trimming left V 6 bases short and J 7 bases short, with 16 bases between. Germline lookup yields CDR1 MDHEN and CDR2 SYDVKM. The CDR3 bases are TGTGCCAGCAGCCCCACAGGGTCTGGCCAGCCCCAGCATTTT. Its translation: CASSPTGSGQPQHF.

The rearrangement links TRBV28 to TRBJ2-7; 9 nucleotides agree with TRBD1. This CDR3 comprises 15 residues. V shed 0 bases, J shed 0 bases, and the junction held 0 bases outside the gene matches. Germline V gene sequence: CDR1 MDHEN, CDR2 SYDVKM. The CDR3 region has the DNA TGTGCCAGCAGTTTATGGACAGGGGGCTCCTACGAGCAGTACTTC. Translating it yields CASSLWTGGSYEQYF. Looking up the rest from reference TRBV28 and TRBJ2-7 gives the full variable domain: DVKVTQSSRYLVKRTGEKVFLECVQDMDHENMFWYRQDPGLGLRLIYFSYDVKMKEKGDIPEGYSVSREKKERFSLILESASTNQTSMYLCASSLWTGGSYEQYFGPGTRLTVT.

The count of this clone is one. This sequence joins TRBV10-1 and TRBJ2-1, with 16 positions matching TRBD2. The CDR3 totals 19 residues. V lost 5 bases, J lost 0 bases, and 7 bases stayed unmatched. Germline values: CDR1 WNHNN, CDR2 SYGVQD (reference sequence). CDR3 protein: CASSTGLAGGQSSYNEQFF. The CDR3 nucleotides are TGCGCCAGCAGTACGGGACTAGCGGGAGGGCAGAGCTCCTACAATGAGCAGTTCTTC.

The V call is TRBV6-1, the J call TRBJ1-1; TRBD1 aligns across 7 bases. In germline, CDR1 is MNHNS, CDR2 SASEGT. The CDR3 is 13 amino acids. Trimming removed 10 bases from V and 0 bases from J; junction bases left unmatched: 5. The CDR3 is CATGGQMNTEAFF. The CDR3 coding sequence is TGTGCCACCGGGGGACAGATGAACACTGAAGCTTTCTTT.

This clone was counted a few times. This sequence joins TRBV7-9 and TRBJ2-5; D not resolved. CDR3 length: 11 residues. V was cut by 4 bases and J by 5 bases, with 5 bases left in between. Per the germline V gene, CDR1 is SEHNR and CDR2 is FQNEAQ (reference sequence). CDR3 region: CASSSGETQYF. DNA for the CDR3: TGTGCCAGCAGCTCCGGGGAGACCCAGTACTTC.

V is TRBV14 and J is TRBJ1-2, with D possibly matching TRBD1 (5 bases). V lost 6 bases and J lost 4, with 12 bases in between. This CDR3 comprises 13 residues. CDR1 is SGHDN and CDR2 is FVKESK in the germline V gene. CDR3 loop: CASSGGAGYGYTF. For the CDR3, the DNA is TGTGCCAGCAGTGGAGGGGCCGGCTATGGCTACACCTTC.

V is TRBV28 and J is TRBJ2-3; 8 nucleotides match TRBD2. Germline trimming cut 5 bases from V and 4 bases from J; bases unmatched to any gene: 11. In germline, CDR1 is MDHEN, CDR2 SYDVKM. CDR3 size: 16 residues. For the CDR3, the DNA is TGTGCCAGCAGTCCCTCTCGGACTAGCTACGCAGATACGCAGTATTTT. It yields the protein CASSPSRTSYADTQYF.

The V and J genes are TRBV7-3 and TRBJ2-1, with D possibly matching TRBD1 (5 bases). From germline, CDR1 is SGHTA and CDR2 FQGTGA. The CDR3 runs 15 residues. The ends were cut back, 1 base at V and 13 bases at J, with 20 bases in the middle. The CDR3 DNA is TGTGCCAGCAGCTTAATCGAGAGGACATCTGGACCCCAGTTCTTC. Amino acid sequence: CASSLIERTSGPQFF.

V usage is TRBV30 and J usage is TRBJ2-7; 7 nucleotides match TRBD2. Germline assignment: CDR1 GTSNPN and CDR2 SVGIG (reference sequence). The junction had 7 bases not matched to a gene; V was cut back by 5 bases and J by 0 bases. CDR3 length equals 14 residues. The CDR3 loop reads CAWSGTGGSYEQYF. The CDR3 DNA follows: TGTGCCTGGTCCGGGACGGGGGGCTCCTACGAGCAGTACTTC.

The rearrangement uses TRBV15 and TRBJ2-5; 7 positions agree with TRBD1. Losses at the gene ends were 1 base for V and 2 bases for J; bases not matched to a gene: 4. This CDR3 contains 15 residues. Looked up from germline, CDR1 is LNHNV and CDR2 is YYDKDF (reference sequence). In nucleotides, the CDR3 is TGTGCCACCAGCAGAGCCGACAGGGAACAAGAGACCCAGTACTTC. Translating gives CATSRADREQETQYF.